Shown below are 4 T cell receptor beta chains from a single sample sequenced in a study of blood T cells in healthy people across ages. Next came a second PCR, run for about 6 to 11 cycles, which used a sample-barcoded 5' primer along with a J-beta primer mix. In TCRdb, the 5' RACE reads were re-called with MiXCR into one record per CDR3 protein. The data hold around 1,900,000 distinct CDR3 sequences, with around 40% observed a single time. Sequencing was performed on blood. Source of these receptors: a human donor in good health.

The chain has TRBV12-3 or TRBV12-4 and TRBJ1-2; D unresolved. CDR3 size: 13 residues. V lost 7 bases, J lost 7 bases, and 16 bases lay in between. In nucleotides, the CDR3 is TGTGCCAGCACCGGATGGACTTCGCGTGGCTACACCTTC. As protein: CASTGWTSRGYTF.

The V call is TRBV4-2, the J call TRBJ2-1; TRBD2 matches at 13 bases. This CDR3 spans 16 amino acids. V lost 4 bases and J lost 8; bases outside the gene matches: 8. CDR1 is LGHNA, CDR2 YNFKEQ, per germline. The CDR3 DNA is TGTGCCAGCAGCCGAGGCGGACTAGCGGGGGACGATGAGCAGTTCTTC. Residues: CASSRGGLAGDDEQFF.

The chain joins TRBV12-3 or TRBV12-4 to TRBJ1-1; 7 positions match TRBD1. V lost 8 bases, J lost 4 bases, and 7 bases stayed unmatched. The CDR3 is made up of 13 amino acids. DNA of the CDR3: TGTGCCAGCCGCTACAGGGGAGTCACTGAAGCTTTCTTT. Translation: CASRYRGVTEAFF.

This clonotype was counted between two and nine times. This chain uses TRBV12-3 or TRBV12-4 with TRBJ1-2; D might be TRBD1 (6 bases). Trimming cost V 3 bases and J 7 bases, with 12 bases left between them. The CDR3 has 13 residues. In DNA form, the CDR3 reads TGTGCCAGCAGTTTCGGACAGATCGTTGGCTACACCTTC. Translation: CASSFGQIVGYTF.